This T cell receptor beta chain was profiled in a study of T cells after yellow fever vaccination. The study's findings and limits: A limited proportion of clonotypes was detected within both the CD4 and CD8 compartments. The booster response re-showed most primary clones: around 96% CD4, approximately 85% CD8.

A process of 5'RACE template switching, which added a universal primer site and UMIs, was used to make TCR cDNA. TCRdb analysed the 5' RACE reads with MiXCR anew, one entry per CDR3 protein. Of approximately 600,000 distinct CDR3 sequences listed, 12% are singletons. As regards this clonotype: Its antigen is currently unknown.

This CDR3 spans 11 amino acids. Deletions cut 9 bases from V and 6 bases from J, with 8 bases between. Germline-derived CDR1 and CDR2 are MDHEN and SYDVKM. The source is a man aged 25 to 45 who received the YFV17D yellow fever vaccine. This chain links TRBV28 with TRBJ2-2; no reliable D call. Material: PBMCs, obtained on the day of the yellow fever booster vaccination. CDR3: CASQSPGELFF. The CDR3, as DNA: TGTGCCAGTCAAAGCCCCGGGGAGCTGTTTTTT.